The clone carrying this T cell receptor beta chain was detected only once. The source of the sample is a study of CD8 T cells in Susac syndrome. The V end was cut by 7 bases, the J end by 2 bases, with 12 bases between. The germline V gene encodes CDR1 LNHDA and CDR2 SQIVND (reference sequence). The CDR3 is 13 amino acids. Relapsing-remitting disease, either stable or active, was present in the multiple sclerosis controls, who were treatment-naive patients. Reverse transcription of roughly 0.45 to 1 ug RNA used random hexamers. Multiplex immunoSEQ PCR targeted 54 Vbeta and 13 Jbeta TCR beta segments. TCRdb recomputed calls from the immunoSEQ multiplex PCR reads with MiXCR, one row per CDR3 protein. Seen here are under 550,000 distinct CDR3 sequences, 85% to 90% observed once, and the top ten hold roughly 0.11%.

Sequencing was done on a sample of CD8+ T cells from PBMCs. This clonotype was sampled from a human donor with multiple sclerosis. The genes are TRBV19 and TRBJ2-7; D is perhaps TRBD1 (5 bases). The CDR3 is CASTAEDTYEQYF. In nucleotides, the CDR3 is TGTGCCAGTACTGCCGAGGACACCTACGAGCAGTACTTC.